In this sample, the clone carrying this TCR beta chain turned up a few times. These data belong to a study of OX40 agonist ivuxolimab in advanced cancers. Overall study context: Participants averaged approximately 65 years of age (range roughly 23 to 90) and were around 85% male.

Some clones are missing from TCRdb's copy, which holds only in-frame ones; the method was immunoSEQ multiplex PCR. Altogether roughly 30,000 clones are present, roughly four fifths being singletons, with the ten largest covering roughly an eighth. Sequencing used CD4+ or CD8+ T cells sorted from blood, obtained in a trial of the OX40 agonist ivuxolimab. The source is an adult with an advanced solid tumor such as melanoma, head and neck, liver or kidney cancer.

The CDR3: CASSEVPAGDLGNTIYF. The CDR3 DNA reads as TGTGCCAGCAGTGAAGTGCCGGCAGGGGACCTTGGAAACACCATATATTTT. The chain combines TRBV2 with TRBJ1-3; the D gene is possibly TRBD1 (6 bases). The V gene lost 1 base and the J gene lost 3 bases, with 16 bases spanning the gap. CDR1 and CDR2 from the germline V gene are SNHLY and FYNNEI. The CDR3 extends over 17 amino acids.